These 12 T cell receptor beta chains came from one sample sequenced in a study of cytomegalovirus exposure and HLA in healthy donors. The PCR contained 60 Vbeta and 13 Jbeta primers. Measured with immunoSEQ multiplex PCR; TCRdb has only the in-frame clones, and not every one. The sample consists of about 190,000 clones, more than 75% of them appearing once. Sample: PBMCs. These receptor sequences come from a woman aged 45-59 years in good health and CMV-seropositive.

The CDR3 loop is CASSQVLQGLGNTIYF. DNA of the CDR3: TGCGCCAGCAGCCAAGTACTACAGGGCCTCGGGAACACCATATATTTT. V gene TRBV4-1 combines with J gene TRBJ1-3; D perhaps matches TRBD1 (6 bases). CDR1 MGHRA and CDR2 YSYEKL come from the germline V gene. Deletions cut 1 base from V and 7 bases from J, with 17 bases between. The CDR3 contains 16 residues.

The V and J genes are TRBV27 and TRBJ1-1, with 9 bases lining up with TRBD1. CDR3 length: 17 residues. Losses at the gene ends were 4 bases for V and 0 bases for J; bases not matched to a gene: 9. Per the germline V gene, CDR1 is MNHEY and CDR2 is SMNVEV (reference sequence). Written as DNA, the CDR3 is TGTGCCAGCAGTTCGGGATATCGGGACAGGGTGAACACTGAAGCTTTCTTT. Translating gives CASSSGYRDRVNTEAFF.

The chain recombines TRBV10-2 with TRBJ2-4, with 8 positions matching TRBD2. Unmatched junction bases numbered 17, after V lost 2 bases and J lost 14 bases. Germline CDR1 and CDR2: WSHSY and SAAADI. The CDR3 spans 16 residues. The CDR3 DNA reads TGCGCCAGCAGTGAGGGGGGGGGCACTAGCGGCTTACCTGAGTACTTC. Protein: CASSEGGGTSGLPEYF.

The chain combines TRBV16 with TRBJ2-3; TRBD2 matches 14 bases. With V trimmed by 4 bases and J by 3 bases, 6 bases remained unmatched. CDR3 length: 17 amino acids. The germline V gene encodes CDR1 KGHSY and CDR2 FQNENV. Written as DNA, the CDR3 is TGTGCCAGCAGCCCCCGCTGGACTAGCGGGGGGACAGATACGCAGTATTTT. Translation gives CASSPRWTSGGTDTQYF. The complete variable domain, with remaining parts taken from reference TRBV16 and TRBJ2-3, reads GEEVAQTPKHLVRGEGQKAKLYCAPIKGHSYVFWYQQVLKNEFKFLISFQNENVFDETGMPKERFSAKCLPNSPCSLEIQATKLEDSAVYFCASSPRWTSGGTDTQYFGPGTRLTVL.

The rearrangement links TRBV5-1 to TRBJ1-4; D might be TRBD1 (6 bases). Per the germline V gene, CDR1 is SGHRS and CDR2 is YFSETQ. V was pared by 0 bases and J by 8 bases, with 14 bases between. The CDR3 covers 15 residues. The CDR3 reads CASSLAGAGEEKLFF. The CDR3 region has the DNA TGCGCCAGCAGCTTGGCCGGGGCAGGGGAAGAAAAACTGTTTTTT.

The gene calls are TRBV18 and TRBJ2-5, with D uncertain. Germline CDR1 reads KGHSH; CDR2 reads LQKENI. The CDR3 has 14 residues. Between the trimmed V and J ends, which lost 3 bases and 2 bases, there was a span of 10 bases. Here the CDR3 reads CASSPSVRQETQYF. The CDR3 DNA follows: TGTGCCAGCTCACCTTCAGTCAGACAAGAGACCCAGTACTTC. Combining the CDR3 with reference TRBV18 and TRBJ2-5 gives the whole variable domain NAGVMQNPRHLVRRRGQEARLRCSPMKGHSHVYWYRQLPEEGLKFMVYLQKENIIDESGMPKERFSAEFPKEGPSILRIQQVVRGDSAAYFCASSPSVRQETQYFGPGTRLLVL.

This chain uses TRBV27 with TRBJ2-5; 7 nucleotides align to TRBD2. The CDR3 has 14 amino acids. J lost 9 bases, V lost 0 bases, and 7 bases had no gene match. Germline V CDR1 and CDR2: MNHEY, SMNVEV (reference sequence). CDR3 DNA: TGTGCCAGCAGTTTATCGGGGACTAATGTGCCCCAGTACTTC. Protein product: CASSLSGTNVPQYF.

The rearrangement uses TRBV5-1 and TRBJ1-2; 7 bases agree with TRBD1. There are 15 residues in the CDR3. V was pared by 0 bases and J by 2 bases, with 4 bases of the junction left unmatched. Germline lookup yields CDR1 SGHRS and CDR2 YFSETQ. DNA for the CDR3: TGCGCCAGCAGCTTGGTAGGGGGCGGCAACTATGGCTACACCTTC. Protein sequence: CASSLVGGGNYGYTF.

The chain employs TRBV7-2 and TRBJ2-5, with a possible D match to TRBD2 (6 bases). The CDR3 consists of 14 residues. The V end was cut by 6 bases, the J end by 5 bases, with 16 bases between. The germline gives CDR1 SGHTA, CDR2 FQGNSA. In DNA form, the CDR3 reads TGTGCCAGCAGGCTAAGGACGAGCGGGGAGACCCAGTACTTC. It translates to CASRLRTSGETQYF.

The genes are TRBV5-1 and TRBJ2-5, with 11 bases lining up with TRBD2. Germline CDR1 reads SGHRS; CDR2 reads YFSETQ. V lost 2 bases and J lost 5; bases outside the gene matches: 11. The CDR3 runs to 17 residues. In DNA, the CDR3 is TGCGCCAGCAGCTTAGGTGGACTAGCGGGCCCCGAGGAGACCCAGTACTTC. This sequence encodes CASSLGGLAGPEETQYF.

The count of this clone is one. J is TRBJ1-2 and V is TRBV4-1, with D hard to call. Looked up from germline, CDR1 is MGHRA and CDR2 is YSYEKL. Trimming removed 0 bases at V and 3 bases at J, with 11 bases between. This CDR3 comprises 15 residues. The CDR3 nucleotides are TGCGCCAGCAGCCAAGATCTGGGCTTACACTATGGCTACACCTTC. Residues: CASSQDLGLHYGYTF.

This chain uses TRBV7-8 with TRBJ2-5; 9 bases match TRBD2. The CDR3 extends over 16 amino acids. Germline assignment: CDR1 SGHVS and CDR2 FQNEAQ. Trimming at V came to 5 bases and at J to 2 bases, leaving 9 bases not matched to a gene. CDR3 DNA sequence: TGTGCCAGCAGCCGGACTAGCGTCAATAATCAAGAGACCCAGTACTTC. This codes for CASSRTSVNNQETQYF.